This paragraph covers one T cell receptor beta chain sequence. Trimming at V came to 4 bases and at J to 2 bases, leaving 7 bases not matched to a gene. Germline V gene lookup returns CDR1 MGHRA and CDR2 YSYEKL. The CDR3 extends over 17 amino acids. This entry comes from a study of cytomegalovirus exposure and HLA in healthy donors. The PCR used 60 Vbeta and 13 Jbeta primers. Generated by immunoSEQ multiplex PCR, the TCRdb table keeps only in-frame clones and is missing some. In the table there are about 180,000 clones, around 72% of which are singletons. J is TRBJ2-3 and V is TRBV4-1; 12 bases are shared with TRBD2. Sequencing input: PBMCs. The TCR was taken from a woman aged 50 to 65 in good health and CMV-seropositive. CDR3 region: CASSRSPSGGATDTQYF. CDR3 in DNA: TGCGCCAGCAGCCGGAGCCCTAGCGGGGGGGCCACAGATACGCAGTATTTT.